The 25 T cell receptor beta chains below were found in one sample sequenced in a study of early T cells in non-severe SARS-CoV-2 infection. From the 5' RACE reads, TCRdb called clonotypes with MiXCR, one entry per CDR3 protein. The table has 65,000 to 85,000 distinct CDR3 sequences, about 14% seen once. What was sequenced was whole blood. Receptors were obtained from an adult who was a healthcare worker with PCR-confirmed SARS-CoV-2 infection or an uninfected control (not recorded which).

This clonotype was seen a few times. V and J are TRBV7-9 and TRBJ2-4, with D unclear. The CDR3 extends over 16 amino acids. The V end was cut by 1 base, the J end by 0 bases, with 10 bases between. Germline CDR1 reads SEHNR; CDR2 reads FQNEAQ (reference sequence). CDR3 DNA: TGTGCCAGCAGCTTAGATGTCTGGGTAGCCAAAAACATTCAGTACTTC. This sequence encodes CASSLDVWVAKNIQYF.

The chain is built from TRBV6-5 and TRBJ2-6, with D unresolved. This CDR3 has 18 amino acids. Trimming removed 6 bases from V and 0 bases from J, with 18 bases in between. The germline gives CDR1 MNHEY, CDR2 SVGAGI. The CDR3 region has the DNA TGTGCCAGCAGCCCCTATGAGGCGTTTAGCTCTGGGGCCAACGTCCTGACTTTC. As protein: CASSPYEAFSSGANVLTF.

The CDR3 DNA sequence: TGTGCCAGCAGCTTAGCAGGCTCCTCTAGCACAGATACGCAGTATTTT. This gives the protein CASSLAGSSSTDTQYF. The chain uses TRBV7-9 and TRBJ2-3; the D is unclear. The CDR3 is made up of 16 amino acids. Trimming left V 0 bases short and J 0 bases short, with 10 bases between. Looked up from germline, CDR1 is SEHNR and CDR2 is FQNEAQ (reference sequence). Full variable domain (remainder filled in from reference TRBV7-9 and TRBJ2-3): DTGVSQNPRHKITKRGQNVTFRCDPISEHNRLYWYRQTLGQGPEFLTYFQNEAQLEKSRLLSDRFSAERPKGSFSTLEIQRTEQGDSAMYLCASSLAGSSSTDTQYFGPGTRLTVL.

This sequence joins TRBV24-1 and TRBJ2-3, with TRBD2 matching 9 bases. The ends lost 3 bases at V and 1 base at J; junction bases unmatched: 4. Looked up from germline, CDR1 is KGHDR and CDR2 is SFDVKD. The CDR3 extends over 16 amino acids. CDR3 loop: CATSDIAGEGTDTQYF. CDR3 DNA: TGTGCCACCAGTGATATAGCGGGAGAGGGCACAGATACGCAGTATTTT.

This chain links TRBV6-6 with TRBJ1-1, with D uncertain. V lost 6 bases and J lost 0, with 20 bases in between. Germline CDR1 MNHNY, CDR2 SVGAGI (reference sequence). This CDR3 has 17 amino acids. CDR3 residues: CASSPVPMGLMNTEAFF. The CDR3 region has the DNA TGTGCCAGCAGCCCCGTCCCTATGGGCCTCATGAACACTGAAGCTTTCTTT.

This clonotype was detected only a few times. J is TRBJ2-7 and V is TRBV12-3 or TRBV12-4, with D possibly being TRBD1 (9 bases). With 6 bases removed from V and 3 bases from J, the gap between germline ends came to 21 bases. The CDR3 extends over 16 amino acids. The CDR3 DNA reads as TGTGCCAGCAGCTCCGGGACAGGGACTAGGCTCTACGAGCAGTACTTC. Protein product: CASSSGTGTRLYEQYF.

The V and J genes are TRBV11-2 and TRBJ1-4; 10 bases are a match to TRBD1. The CDR3 totals 17 residues. J gave up 5 bases and V 0 bases, and 6 bases lay outside the gene matches. Per the germline V gene, CDR1 is SGHAT and CDR2 is FQNNGV. The CDR3 region is CASSLEIRTGGNEKLFF. The CDR3 DNA is TGTGCCAGCAGCTTAGAGATAAGGACAGGGGGAAATGAAAAACTGTTTTTT.

The CDR3, as DNA: TGTGCCAGCACCTTCGTAGGCGAGCAGTACTTC. As protein: CASTFVGEQYF. V is TRBV11-2 and J is TRBJ2-7; D not resolved. V was shortened by 7 bases and J by 6 bases, with 10 bases between the two germline ends. The CDR3 is made up of 11 amino acids. The germline gives CDR1 SGHAT, CDR2 FQNNGV.

This clonotype has more than one count but fewer than ten. The chain links TRBV28 to TRBJ2-3; TRBD2 matches at 11 bases. Germline CDR1 MDHEN, CDR2 SYDVKM. The CDR3 totals 17 residues. The J segment lost 6 bases and the V segment lost 6 bases, leaving 14 bases of the junction unmatched. Here the CDR3 DNA reads TGTGCCAGCAGCCCGACGTTGACTAGCGGGGCTTTGGATACGCAGTATTTT. It translates to CASSPTLTSGALDTQYF.

This clonotype was counted a few times. J is TRBJ2-6 and V is TRBV29-1, with D possibly being TRBD1 (5 bases). The germline gives CDR1 SQVTM, CDR2 ANQGSEA. This CDR3 has 16 residues. V was clipped by 6 bases and J by 0 bases, with 15 bases between them. CDR3 sequence reads: CSVVQGTGSGANVLTF. CDR3 sequence (DNA): TGCAGCGTCGTTCAGGGAACCGGCTCTGGGGCCAACGTCCTGACTTTC.

This clonotype has ten or more counts. V and J are TRBV20-1 and TRBJ2-1; D is undetermined. The CDR3 runs 16 residues. V dropped 0 bases and J dropped 0 bases, with 12 bases sitting between them. Germline values: CDR1 DFQATT, CDR2 SNEGSKA (reference sequence). Here the CDR3 DNA reads TGCAGTGCTAGAGACGTCGGGCGGAGCTCCTACAATGAGCAGTTCTTC. Its translation is CSARDVGRSSYNEQFF.

The chain uses TRBV12-3 or TRBV12-4 and TRBJ2-7; TRBD2 matches 7 bases. J was trimmed by 3 bases and V by 2 bases; bases with no gene match: 7. The CDR3 loop spans 15 amino acids. As DNA, the CDR3 is TGTGCCAGCAGTTTACCCTCCAGCGGGGACTACGAGCAGTACTTC. It yields the protein CASSLPSSGDYEQYF.

The chain is built from TRBV6-5 and TRBJ1-1; TRBD1 is a possible D gene (6 bases). The CDR3 length is 12 residues. Between the trimmed V and J ends, which lost 11 bases and 0 bases, there was a span of 10 bases. Germline loops: CDR1 MNHEY, CDR2 SVGAGI. The CDR3 DNA sequence: TGTGCCGGGGGGCTTATGAACACTGAAGCTTTCTTT. Translating gives CAGGLMNTEAFF.

This clonotype came up a few times. This rearrangement joins TRBV24-1 to TRBJ2-3, with 7 positions matching TRBD1. The CDR3 spans 17 residues. The V gene's germline CDR1 is KGHDR and CDR2 SFDVKD. V trimming: 1 base; J trimming: 4 bases; junction bases outside the gene matches: 10. DNA for the CDR3: TGTGCCACCAGTGATTTCGGGCGACAGGGTGGTGCAGATACGCAGTATTTT. Its translation is CATSDFGRQGGADTQYF.

The chain joins TRBV10-3 to TRBJ1-1; possible D gene TRBD1, 6 bases. V was pared by 6 bases and J by 1 base, with 9 bases between. This CDR3 has 13 residues. Germline V lookup: CDR1 ENHRY, CDR2 SYGVKD. The CDR3 DNA follows: TGTGCCATCAGGGGGGCAGGGAACACTGAAGCTTTCTTT. It encodes CAIRGAGNTEAFF.

The V call is TRBV10-2, the J call TRBJ2-2; TRBD1 aligns across 10 bases. This CDR3 contains 16 residues. Germline CDR1 and CDR2: WSHSY and SAAADI. V shed 6 bases and J 2 bases; nucleotides not matched to a gene: 6. The CDR3 sequence: CASRDGTGVNTGELFF. The CDR3, as DNA: TGCGCCAGCAGGGACGGGACAGGGGTAAACACCGGGGAGCTGTTTTTT.

The sample holds one count of this clonotype. An end of the junction differs from the germline gene, which may be a read error. The chain combines TRBV9 with TRBJ1-2, with 10 nucleotides matching TRBD1. CDR3 length equals 13 residues. CDR1 and CDR2 from the germline V gene are SGDLS and YYNGEE. The CDR3 DNA is TGTACCAGCAGCGTGGGACAGGGGAATAGCTACACCTTC. Its translation: CTSSVGQGNSYTF.

Here the CDR3 DNA reads TGTGCCAGCAGCCCGGTTAAGACAGGGAGCACAGATACGCAGTATTTT. Protein sequence: CASSPVKTGSTDTQYF. The chain has TRBV7-9 and TRBJ2-3, with 7 bases lining up with TRBD1. Germline CDR1 reads SEHNR; CDR2 reads FQNEAQ (reference sequence). The junction had 8 bases not matched to a gene; V was cut back by 5 bases and J by 0 bases. CDR3 length: 16 residues.

As to this clonotype: This may come from a read error, since a much larger clone is one base off. The chain has TRBV11-3 and TRBJ2-1, with D hard to call. CDR1 and CDR2 from the germline V gene are SGHNT and YENEEA. V lost 4 bases, J lost 6 bases, and 16 bases lay in between. CDR3 length: 15 amino acids. CDR3 sequence reads: CASSSEGIRANEQFF. DNA for the CDR3: TGTGCCAGCAGCTCCGAAGGGATTAGGGCCAATGAGCAGTTCTTC.

This clonotype has just a few counts. The V gene is TRBV29-1, the J gene TRBJ2-1; 8 positions match TRBD2. The germline V gene has CDR1 SQVTM and CDR2 ANQGSEA. The CDR3 loop spans 14 amino acids. V lost 6 bases, J lost 8 bases, and 12 bases stayed unmatched. CDR3 region: CSVDLAGLQDEQFF. CDR3 sequence (DNA): TGCAGCGTAGACCTAGCGGGTTTACAGGATGAGCAGTTCTTC.

The chain carries TRBV12-3 or TRBV12-4 and TRBJ1-1, with 8 bases fitting TRBD1. V lost 5 bases and J lost 5; bases outside the gene matches: 7. The CDR3 sequence is 14 residues long. This CDR3 is CASSPDRAGTEAFF. CDR3 nucleotide sequence: TGTGCCAGCAGTCCGGACAGGGCAGGGACTGAAGCTTTCTTT.

V usage is TRBV10-3 and J usage is TRBJ1-4, with D perhaps matching TRBD1 (5 bases). The CDR3 has 13 amino acids. Germline assignment: CDR1 ENHRY and CDR2 SYGVKD. Deletions cut 4 bases from V and 5 bases from J, with 8 bases between. The CDR3 spells CAISGRDNEKLFF. The CDR3 coding sequence is TGTGCCATCAGTGGACGGGACAATGAAAAACTGTTTTTT.

A remark on this clonotype: Possible read error: a much larger clone is one base away. The chain is built from TRBV9 and TRBJ2-3; D is perhaps TRBD1 (6 bases). The CDR3 sequence is 14 residues long. Germline loops: CDR1 SGDLS, CDR2 YYNGEE. The germline V and J ends were trimmed by 4 bases and 4 bases, with 13 bases remaining between them. The CDR3 DNA reads as TGTGCCAGCAGCTTAGGTTGGGGGCCAGATACGCAGTATTTT. Protein product: CASSLGWGPDTQYF.

This clonotype turned up a few times. The J gene is TRBJ1-1, the V gene TRBV9; D is possibly TRBD1 (5 bases). Germline V gene sequence: CDR1 SGDLS, CDR2 YYNGEE. Trimming cost V 3 bases and J 4 bases, with 10 bases left between them. This CDR3 has 13 residues. The DNA for the CDR3 is TGTGCCAGCAGCGAAGGGGATGGCACTGAAGCTTTCTTT. It specifies CASSEGDGTEAFF.

This clonotype occurred many times. This rearrangement joins TRBV7-2 to TRBJ1-1; D gene unclear. Germline V gene lookup returns CDR1 SGHTA and CDR2 FQGNSA. V gave up 5 bases and J gave up 1 base, with 14 bases separating them. The CDR3 loop spans 15 amino acids. CDR3 bases: TGTGCCAGCAGCCCAAGCGGTCGCGGGAACACTGAAGCTTTCTTT. The encoded protein is CASSPSGRGNTEAFF. Based on the CDR3 plus reference TRBV7-2 and TRBJ1-1, the full variable domain is GAGVSQSPSNKVTEKGKDVELRCDPISGHTALYWYRQSLGQGLEFLIYFQGNSAPDKSGLPSDRFSAERTGGSVSTLTIQRTQQEDSAVYLCASSPSGRGNTEAFFGQGTRLTVV.